This T cell receptor beta chain emerged from a study of blood T cell repertoires in COVID-19. Study-level information: The analysed material was cDNA or gDNA that came from T cells, B-cell-depleted T cells, or PBMCs.

Assay used: immunoSEQ multiplex PCR; TCRdb lists only in-frame clones, some missing. The table has about 94,000 clones, 75% to 90% seen once. This CDR3 spans 13 amino acids. CDR1 and CDR2 from the germline V gene are SGDLS and YYNGEE. The germline V and J ends were trimmed by 4 bases and 4 bases, with 11 bases remaining between them. The chain has TRBV9 and TRBJ1-2, with D unclear. The TCR originated in a human donor in a cohort sampled during active COVID-19. Sequencing was carried out using peripheral blood. The CDR3 sequence is CASSLSGFYGYTF. For the CDR3, the DNA is TGTGCCAGCAGCTTATCAGGATTCTATGGCTACACCTTC.